Sequencing of this T cell receptor (beta chain) was carried out in a study of cytomegalovirus exposure and HLA in healthy donors. Study findings and constraints: A classifier reportedly called cytomegalovirus status with high sensitivity and specificity. A few of the chains that were CMV-associated were confirmed in vitro to be specific for CMV antigens. Overall, roughly 170 TCR beta chains were annotated as cytomegalovirus-associated.

Produced via immunoSEQ multiplex PCR; TCRdb's table is partial and in-frame only. The table has about 180,000 clones, about 85% seen once. The CDR3 spans 17 residues. Germline V CDR1 and CDR2: MDHEN, SYDVKM. V lost 1 base, J lost 1 base, and 6 bases stayed unmatched. This clone was recorded only once. Its target is not known. The sequenced sample consisted of PBMCs. This chain connects TRBV28 to TRBJ2-7, with 11 bases that match TRBD2. This receptor was identified in a man in his late teens or twenties in good health and CMV-seropositive. This CDR3 reads CASSLSGLAERSYEQYF. Here the CDR3 DNA reads TGTGCCAGCAGTTTATCGGGACTAGCGGAACGATCCTACGAGCAGTACTTC.